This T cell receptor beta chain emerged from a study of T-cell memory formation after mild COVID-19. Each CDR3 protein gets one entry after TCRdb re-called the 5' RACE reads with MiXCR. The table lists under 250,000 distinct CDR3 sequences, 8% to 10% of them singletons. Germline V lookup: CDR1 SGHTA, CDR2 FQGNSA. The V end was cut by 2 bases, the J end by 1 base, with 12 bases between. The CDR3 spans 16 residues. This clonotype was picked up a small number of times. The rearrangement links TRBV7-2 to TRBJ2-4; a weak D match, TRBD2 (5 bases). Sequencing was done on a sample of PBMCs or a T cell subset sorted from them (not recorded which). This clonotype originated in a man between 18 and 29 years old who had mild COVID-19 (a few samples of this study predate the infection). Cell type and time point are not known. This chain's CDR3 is CASSLWFGVAKNIQYF. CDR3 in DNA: TGTGCCAGCAGCTTATGGTTCGGGGTGGCCAAAAACATTCAGTACTTC.